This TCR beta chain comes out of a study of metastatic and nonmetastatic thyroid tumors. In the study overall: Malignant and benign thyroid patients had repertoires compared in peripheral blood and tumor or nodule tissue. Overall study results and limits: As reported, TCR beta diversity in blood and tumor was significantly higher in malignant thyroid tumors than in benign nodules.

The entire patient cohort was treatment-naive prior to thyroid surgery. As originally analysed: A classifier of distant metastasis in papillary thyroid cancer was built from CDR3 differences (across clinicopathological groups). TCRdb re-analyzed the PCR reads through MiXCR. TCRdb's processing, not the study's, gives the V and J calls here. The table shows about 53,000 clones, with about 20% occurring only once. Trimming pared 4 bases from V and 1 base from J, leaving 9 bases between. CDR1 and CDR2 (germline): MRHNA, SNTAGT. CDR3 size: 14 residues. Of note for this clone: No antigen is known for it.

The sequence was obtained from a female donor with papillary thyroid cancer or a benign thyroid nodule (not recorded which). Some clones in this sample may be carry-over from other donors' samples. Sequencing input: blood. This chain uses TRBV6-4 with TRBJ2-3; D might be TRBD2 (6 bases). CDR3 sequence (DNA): TGTGCCAGCAGTGGAACGGGGGGCACAGATACGCAGTATTTT. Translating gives CASSGTGGTDTQYF.